This T cell receptor beta chain is from a study of shared clonotypes between healthy human individuals. Within Nashville, Tennessee resided all donors, each a Caucasian adult. The CDR3 loop spans 14 amino acids. Trimming took off 3 bases at V and 9 bases at J, with 15 bases between the two ends. CDR1 and CDR2 (germline): SGHTA, FQGNSA. In the study's own analysis: Filtering differed for immunoSEQ, which gave only junction sequences without quality scores. Sequencing was performed with immunoSEQ multiplex PCR; in TCRdb, only in-frame clones are kept and a portion is missing. V and J calls and clone size come straight from that table; D and trimming were deduced from the DNA. The sample includes hundreds of thousands of clones, about 80% of them seen just once.

The clonotype comes from a woman between 40 and 50 years old in good health. Some clones in this sample may be carry-over from other donors' samples. Sample: PBMCs. This chain links TRBV7-2 with TRBJ1-5; D not certain. The CDR3 nucleotides are TGTGCCAGCAGCTTGGTCCGAGGTCGGGGGCCCCAGCATTTT. Its protein product is CASSLVRGRGPQHF.